The 18 T cell receptor beta chains in this list originate from one sample, sequenced in a study of T cell responses to AZD1222 COVID-19 vaccine. The assay was immunoSEQ multiplex PCR, and TCRdb's table has in-frame clones only and misses some. Of approximately 85,000 clones in the sample, just over 85% are singletons; the top ten hold approximately 6.8%. The sample consisted of peripheral blood, taken on day 0 of AZD1222 vaccination. These receptors were collected from an adult in good health.

The chain couples TRBV6-5 to TRBJ1-1; D gene unclear. From germline, CDR1 is MNHEY and CDR2 SVGAGI. The CDR3 extends over 13 amino acids. V was clipped by 4 bases and J by 6 bases, with 12 bases between them. For the CDR3, the DNA is TGTGCCAGCAGTTCTCCGTGGGCCCCTGAAGCTTTCTTT. It is translated as CASSSPWAPEAFF.

V and J are TRBV5-1 and TRBJ2-1, with TRBD1 matching 7 bases. Looked up from germline, CDR1 is SGHRS and CDR2 is YFSETQ. This CDR3 region has 16 residues. The junction had 7 bases not matched to a gene; V was cut back by 0 bases and J by 4 bases. In DNA, the CDR3 is TGCGCCAGCAGCTTGGGACAGGGCGTATATTACAATGAGCAGTTCTTC. Encoded protein: CASSLGQGVYYNEQFF.

The V and J genes are TRBV6-2 or TRBV6-3 and TRBJ2-2, with unresolved D. The CDR3 has 14 amino acids. Germline V gene lookup returns CDR1 MNHEY and CDR2 SVGEGT. Trimming left V 2 bases short and J 4 bases short, with 8 bases between. This CDR3 reads CASSYREVTGELFF. The CDR3 coding sequence is TGTGCCAGCAGTTACCGTGAGGTCACCGGGGAGCTGTTTTTT.

V gene TRBV5-1 combines with J gene TRBJ2-2; D gene ambiguous. Germline V gene lookup returns CDR1 SGHRS and CDR2 YFSETQ. This CDR3 contains 14 residues. V lost 0 bases, J lost 5 bases, and 8 bases lay in between. The CDR3 DNA reads TGCGCCAGCAGCTTGGACTGGATTACCGGGGAGCTGTTTTTT. Translation gives CASSLDWITGELFF.

The J gene is TRBJ1-2, the V gene TRBV11-2; D is unresolved. CDR1 is SGHAT, CDR2 FQNNGV, per germline. V lost 1 base to trimming and J lost 5 bases, with 14 bases between them. CDR3 length equals 15 residues. The CDR3 DNA reads as TGTGCCAGCAGCTTAGGGAATAGGGATGGATATGGCTACACCTTC. This sequence encodes CASSLGNRDGYGYTF.

The chain joins TRBV7-6 to TRBJ1-1; D perhaps matches TRBD1 (5 bases). Germline V gene lookup returns CDR1 SGHVS and CDR2 FNYEAQ. CDR3 length equals 17 residues. The germline V and J ends were trimmed by 1 base and 0 bases, with 15 bases remaining between them. For the CDR3, the DNA is TGTGCCAGCAGCTTAGTTGGGGGTCCGGGAATGAACACTGAAGCTTTCTTT. This gives the protein CASSLVGGPGMNTEAFF.

Judged by abundance, this clone is medium-sized (0.01 to 0.1%). The CDR3 coding sequence is TGTGCCAGCAGCCAAGGAGTCGGGACTAGCGGTAACTACGAGCAGTACTTC. It specifies CASSQGVGTSGNYEQYF. The rearrangement links TRBV4-2 to TRBJ2-7; 11 bases match TRBD2. This CDR3 has 17 residues. Germline V gene data show CDR1 as LGHNA and CDR2 as YNFKEQ. Trimming removed 1 base from V and 3 bases from J; junction bases left unmatched: 8.

The chain is built from TRBV6-6 and TRBJ2-3, with D tentatively TRBD2 (6 bases). The ends were cut back, 6 bases at V and 0 bases at J, with 10 bases in the middle. The CDR3 length is 14 residues. The V gene's germline CDR1 is MNHNY and CDR2 SVGAGI (reference sequence). For the CDR3, the DNA is TGTGCCAGCAGCCCGCGGGGTAGCACAGATACGCAGTATTTT. Its translation is CASSPRGSTDTQYF.

This chain links TRBV2 with TRBJ1-4; D uncertain. The germline V gene has CDR1 SNHLY and CDR2 FYNNEI. Trimming took off 8 bases at V and 8 bases at J, with 15 bases between the two ends. There are 13 residues in the CDR3. In nucleotides, the CDR3 is TGTGCCAGCCAAGACGATTTAGGGGAAAAACTGTTTTTT. It encodes CASQDDLGEKLFF.

The chain combines TRBV7-2 with TRBJ1-1; D ambiguous. Germline CDR1 is SGHTA and CDR2 is FQGNSA. The V end lost 1 base, the J end lost 0 bases, and 9 bases lay between the germline ends. The CDR3 loop spans 15 amino acids. The CDR3 sequence is CASSLGRSMNTEAFF. The DNA for the CDR3 is TGTGCCAGCAGCTTAGGACGCTCCATGAACACTGAAGCTTTCTTT.

This clone was found a few times. The chain couples TRBV12-3 or TRBV12-4 to TRBJ2-5; D ambiguous. The CDR3 spans 13 residues. The V gene lost 6 bases and the J gene lost 2 bases, with 10 bases spanning the gap. The CDR3 DNA reads TGTGCCAGCAGCCCGAGCCATCAAGAGACCCAGTACTTC. Protein product: CASSPSHQETQYF.

The chain recombines TRBV24-1 with TRBJ2-2; possibly TRBD1 for D (6 bases). The V and J ends lost 4 bases and 7 bases respectively, with 12 bases between them. The V gene's germline CDR1 is KGHDR and CDR2 SFDVKD. The CDR3 runs 14 residues. CDR3: CATSDNREHGELFF. Written as DNA, the CDR3 is TGTGCCACCAGTGACAACAGGGAGCACGGGGAGCTGTTTTTT.

V and J are TRBV7-9 and TRBJ2-1; 8 bases fit TRBD1. With V trimmed by 5 bases and J by 16 bases, 13 bases remained unmatched. Germline lookup yields CDR1 SEHNR and CDR2 FQNEAQ (reference sequence). The length of the CDR3 is 13 residues. The CDR3 DNA reads as TGTGCCAGCAGCCCCAGACGGACAGGGACCATATTCTTC. Translated, it gives CASSPRRTGTIFF.

V is TRBV7-2 and J is TRBJ2-3, with 11 bases identical to TRBD2. Germline CDR1 SGHTA, CDR2 FQGNSA. This CDR3 is 15 amino acids long. With V trimmed by 1 base and J by 6 bases, 3 bases remained unmatched. Written as DNA, the CDR3 is TGTGCCAGCAGCTTAGTTAGCGGGGGGGGTGATACGCAGTATTTT. This translates into CASSLVSGGGDTQYF.

The rearrangement joins TRBV30 to TRBJ1-5; D gene unclear. CDR3 length: 13 residues. V was cut by 4 bases and J by 6 bases, with 13 bases left in between. CDR1 GTSNPN and CDR2 SVGIG come from the germline V gene (reference sequence). Here the CDR3 DNA reads TGTGCCTGGACACGGGGATCGGGTCAGCCCCAGCATTTT. Protein: CAWTRGSGQPQHF.

This rearrangement joins TRBV27 to TRBJ2-7; D gene ambiguous. Germline V gene sequence: CDR1 MNHEY, CDR2 SMNVEV (reference sequence). The CDR3 totals 14 residues. V was clipped by 2 bases and J by 2 bases, with 10 bases between them. The CDR3 sequence: CASSLRGNTYEQYF. DNA for the CDR3: TGTGCCAGCAGTTTACGTGGGAATACCTACGAGCAGTACTTC.

The J gene is TRBJ2-1, the V gene TRBV6-6; possible D gene TRBD1, 6 bases. CDR3 length: 14 residues. The germline V and J ends were trimmed by 2 bases and 7 bases, with 12 bases remaining between them. Germline assignment: CDR1 MNHNY and CDR2 SVGAGI (reference sequence). In nucleotides, the CDR3 is TGTGCCAGCAGTTACGGGGGCTCTCGTAATGAGCAGTTCTTC. Its protein is CASSYGGSRNEQFF.

V and J are TRBV30 and TRBJ1-2; weak D call: TRBD1 (6 bases). The length of the CDR3 is 14 residues. The germline V gene encodes CDR1 GTSNPN and CDR2 SVGIG (reference sequence). Between the trimmed V and J ends, which lost 0 bases and 8 bases, there was a span of 16 bases. In DNA form, the CDR3 reads TGTGCCTGGAGTGTACTAGGGGGGGCGGGAGGCTACACCTTC. It encodes CAWSVLGGAGGYTF.